These T cell receptor beta chains were read from a single sample in a study of T cells in Graves' hyperthyroidism and ophthalmopathy. TCRdb re-called the multiplex PCR reads through MiXCR, storing one row per CDR3 protein. The table has approximately 400,000 distinct CDR3 sequences, 15% to 18% seen once. Sequenced material: blood. The receptors shown here come from a woman aged 18 to 35 with Graves' hyperthyroidism that later progressed to Graves' ophthalmopathy. Both conserved end residues are part of each CDR3. A D gene is named only where the DNA matches it firmly. Size tells how often a clone was seen (once, few, many) or the class of an expanded clone, and some rows leave it out.

v_call: TRBV30
clone_size: many
cdr3_length: 13
d_call: TRBD2
j_call: TRBJ2-7
cdr3_aa: CAWSGTSVFEQYF
cdr3_nt: TGTGCCTGGAGTGGGACTAGCGTGTTCGAGCAGTACTTC

v_call: TRBV11-1
clone_size: -
cdr3_length: 15
d_call: TRBD1
j_call: TRBJ2-3
cdr3_aa: CASSGQGLSTDTQYF
cdr3_nt: TGTGCCAGCAGCGGACAGGGGTTAAGCACAGATACGCAGTATTTT

v_call: TRBV6-2/TRBV6-3
clone_size: -
cdr3_length: 16
d_call: -
j_call: TRBJ2-6
cdr3_aa: CASSYHQASGANVLTF
cdr3_nt: TGTGCCAGCAGTTATCACCAGGCTTCTGGGGCCAACGTCCTGACTTTC

v_call: TRBV7-2
clone_size: -
cdr3_length: 18
d_call: -
j_call: TRBJ1-3
cdr3_aa: CASSRGQNGLSSGNTIYF
cdr3_nt: TGTGCCAGCAGCCGGGGACAAAACGGGCTTAGCTCTGGAAACACCATATATTTT

v_call: TRBV20-1
clone_size: many
cdr3_length: 13
d_call: -
j_call: TRBJ2-3
cdr3_aa: CSASDGSTDTQYF
cdr3_nt: TGCAGTGCTAGTGACGGTAGCACAGATACGCAGTATTTT

v_call: TRBV7-9
clone_size: many
cdr3_length: 15
d_call: -
j_call: TRBJ1-1
cdr3_aa: CASSSKPRGGTEAFF
cdr3_nt: TGTGCCAGCAGCTCTAAGCCGCGGGGAGGCACTGAAGCTTTCTTT

v_call: TRBV2
clone_size: -
cdr3_length: 16
d_call: TRBD2
j_call: TRBJ2-1
cdr3_aa: CASSETSGRDYNEQFF
cdr3_nt: TGTGCCAGCAGTGAAACTAGCGGGAGGGACTACAATGAGCAGTTCTTC

v_call: TRBV2
clone_size: many
cdr3_length: 13
d_call: -
j_call: TRBJ2-2
cdr3_aa: CASSDGGTGELFF
cdr3_nt: TGTGCCAGCAGTGATGGGGGGACCGGGGAGCTGTTTTTT

v_call: TRBV9
clone_size: -
cdr3_length: 17
d_call: -
j_call: TRBJ2-1
cdr3_aa: CASSVVGGVGSYNEQFF
cdr3_nt: TGTGCCAGCAGCGTAGTGGGGGGAGTCGGCTCCTACAATGAGCAGTTCTTC

v_call: TRBV9
clone_size: few
cdr3_length: 13
d_call: -
j_call: TRBJ2-7
cdr3_aa: CASSVDPYYEQYF
cdr3_nt: TGTGCCAGCAGCGTAGACCCTTACTACGAGCAGTACTTC

v_call: TRBV6-1
clone_size: -
cdr3_length: 12
d_call: -
j_call: TRBJ2-1
cdr3_aa: CASRGRVGEQFF
cdr3_nt: TGTGCCAGCAGAGGACGGGTTGGAGAGCAGTTCTTC

v_call: TRBV7-3
clone_size: many
cdr3_length: 13
d_call: -
j_call: TRBJ2-1
cdr3_aa: CASSFSGTNEQFF
cdr3_nt: TGTGCCAGCAGCTTCTCCGGGACCAATGAGCAGTTCTTC

v_call: TRBV28
clone_size: many
cdr3_length: 13
d_call: -
j_call: TRBJ1-5
cdr3_aa: CASKESGNQPQHF
cdr3_nt: TGTGCCAGCAAAGAGTCCGGCAATCAGCCCCAGCATTTT

v_call: TRBV20-1
clone_size: many
cdr3_length: 14
d_call: TRBD2
j_call: TRBJ2-7
cdr3_aa: CSATGRTSFTEQYF
cdr3_nt: TGCAGTGCTACGGGACGGACTAGTTTCACCGAGCAGTACTTC

v_call: TRBV28
clone_size: many
cdr3_length: 15
d_call: TRBD1
j_call: TRBJ1-1
cdr3_aa: CASSLTGVMNTEAFF
cdr3_nt: TGTGCCAGCAGTCTGACAGGGGTCATGAACACTGAAGCTTTCTTT

v_call: TRBV12-3/TRBV12-4
clone_size: few
cdr3_length: 14
d_call: -
j_call: TRBJ2-4
cdr3_aa: CASSLWGLQNIQYF
cdr3_nt: TGTGCCAGCAGTTTATGGGGCCTTCAAAACATTCAGTACTTC

v_call: TRBV7-9
clone_size: many
cdr3_length: 15
d_call: -
j_call: TRBJ2-1
cdr3_aa: CASSQDWRHYNEQFF
cdr3_nt: TGTGCCAGCAGCCAGGACTGGCGCCACTACAATGAGCAGTTCTTC

v_call: TRBV7-2
clone_size: -
cdr3_length: 16
d_call: -
j_call: TRBJ1-3
cdr3_aa: CASSLGPAVSGNTIYF
cdr3_nt: TGTGCCAGCAGCTTAGGTCCAGCGGTTTCGGGAAACACCATATATTTT

v_call: TRBV5-5
clone_size: -
cdr3_length: 14
d_call: -
j_call: TRBJ2-7
cdr3_aa: CASSFTRRHYEQYF
cdr3_nt: TGTGCCAGCAGCTTCACGAGACGTCACTACGAGCAGTACTTC

v_call: TRBV4-1
clone_size: many
cdr3_length: 15
d_call: -
j_call: TRBJ1-1
cdr3_aa: CASCQAGGMNTEAFF
cdr3_nt: TGCGCCAGTTGCCAGGCGGGAGGCATGAACACTGAAGCTTTCTTT

v_call: TRBV20-1
clone_size: many
cdr3_length: 12
d_call: -
j_call: TRBJ2-7
cdr3_aa: CSDRSLSYEQYF
cdr3_nt: TGCAGTGATAGATCTCTCTCCTACGAGCAGTACTTC

v_call: TRBV6-6
clone_size: many
cdr3_length: 21
d_call: TRBD2
j_call: TRBJ2-2
cdr3_aa: CASSYVPPGLARGLNTGELFF
cdr3_nt: TGTGCCAGCAGTTACGTCCCGCCGGGACTAGCGCGGGGACTGAACACCGGGGAGCTGTTTTTT

v_call: TRBV11-2
clone_size: many
cdr3_length: 18
d_call: TRBD2
j_call: TRBJ2-3
cdr3_aa: CASSLIAPLSGTTDTQYF
cdr3_nt: TGTGCCAGCAGCCTCATCGCCCCTCTTAGCGGGACCACAGATACGCAGTATTTT

v_call: TRBV29-1
clone_size: many
cdr3_length: 13
d_call: TRBD2
j_call: TRBJ2-7
cdr3_aa: CSVQKAGVDEQYF
cdr3_nt: TGCAGCGTACAGAAGGCGGGAGTCGACGAGCAGTACTTC

v_call: TRBV3-1
clone_size: many
cdr3_length: 16
d_call: -
j_call: TRBJ2-5
cdr3_aa: CASSQEVGHWQETQYF
cdr3_nt: TGTGCCAGCAGCCAAGAGGTGGGACATTGGCAAGAGACCCAGTACTTC

v_call: TRBV20-1
clone_size: many
cdr3_length: 16
d_call: -
j_call: TRBJ2-1
cdr3_aa: CSAERDSSSSYNEQFF
cdr3_nt: TGCAGTGCTGAACGGGACTCCTCCAGCTCCTACAATGAGCAGTTCTTC

v_call: TRBV7-3
clone_size: -
cdr3_length: 13
d_call: -
j_call: TRBJ2-1
cdr3_aa: CASSLGGPNEQFF
cdr3_nt: TGTGCCAGCAGCTTAGGGGGTCCCAATGAGCAGTTCTTC

v_call: TRBV29-1
clone_size: many
cdr3_length: 12
d_call: -
j_call: TRBJ1-2
cdr3_aa: CSVQGSWYGYTF
cdr3_nt: TGCAGCGTCCAGGGTAGCTGGTATGGCTACACCTTC

v_call: TRBV7-9
clone_size: -
cdr3_length: 15
d_call: -
j_call: TRBJ2-5
cdr3_aa: CASSSAGPTQETQYF
cdr3_nt: TGTGCCAGCAGCTCTGCGGGACCGACCCAAGAGACCCAGTACTTC

v_call: TRBV3-1
clone_size: many
cdr3_length: 15
d_call: TRBD1
j_call: TRBJ2-7
cdr3_aa: CASSPRDRGSYEQYF
cdr3_nt: TGTGCCAGCAGTCCCCGGGACAGGGGTTCCTACGAGCAGTACTTC

v_call: TRBV12-3/TRBV12-4
clone_size: many
cdr3_length: 19
d_call: TRBD2
j_call: TRBJ2-4
cdr3_aa: CASSMMIQREGAGWNIQYF
cdr3_nt: TGTGCCAGCAGTATGATGATCCAGCGGGAGGGGGCAGGGTGGAACATTCAGTACTTC

v_call: TRBV5-5
clone_size: -
cdr3_length: 13
d_call: -
j_call: TRBJ1-1
cdr3_aa: CASSPIINTEAFF
cdr3_nt: TGTGCCAGCAGCCCCATTATAAACACTGAAGCTTTCTTT

v_call: TRBV10-3
clone_size: many
cdr3_length: 14
d_call: TRBD1
j_call: TRBJ2-7
cdr3_aa: CAISDGTGLYEQYF
cdr3_nt: TGTGCCATCAGTGACGGGACAGGTCTCTACGAGCAGTACTTC

v_call: TRBV7-9
clone_size: few
cdr3_length: 15
d_call: -
j_call: TRBJ2-5
cdr3_aa: CASSPGAGLQETQYF
cdr3_nt: TGTGCCAGCAGCCCAGGGGCAGGGTTACAAGAGACCCAGTACTTC

v_call: TRBV6-1
clone_size: many
cdr3_length: 15
d_call: -
j_call: TRBJ1-1
cdr3_aa: CASRTQGSLSTEAFF
cdr3_nt: TGTGCCAGCAGAACTCAGGGTAGTCTAAGCACTGAAGCTTTCTTT

v_call: TRBV25-1
clone_size: -
cdr3_length: 16
d_call: -
j_call: TRBJ2-3
cdr3_aa: CASSETLGVGTDTQYF
cdr3_nt: TGTGCCAGCAGTGAAACTTTGGGGGTTGGCACAGATACGCAGTATTTT

v_call: TRBV20-1
clone_size: many
cdr3_length: 14
d_call: -
j_call: TRBJ2-3
cdr3_aa: CSASRGSSTDTQYF
cdr3_nt: TGCAGTGCTAGTAGGGGGTCTAGCACAGATACGCAGTATTTT

v_call: TRBV5-1
clone_size: few
cdr3_length: 16
d_call: TRBD1
j_call: TRBJ2-2
cdr3_aa: CASSRGPDREPGELFF
cdr3_nt: TGCGCCAGCAGCAGGGGCCCGGACAGGGAGCCCGGGGAGCTGTTTTTT

v_call: TRBV28
clone_size: many
cdr3_length: 13
d_call: TRBD2
j_call: TRBJ2-7
cdr3_aa: CASTSGRPYEQYF
cdr3_nt: TGTGCCAGTACTAGCGGGAGGCCCTACGAGCAGTACTTC

v_call: TRBV28
clone_size: many
cdr3_length: 15
d_call: TRBD1
j_call: TRBJ1-6
cdr3_aa: CASSPLTGANSPLHF
cdr3_nt: TGTGCCAGCAGTCCCCTGACAGGGGCGAATTCACCCCTCCACTTT

v_call: TRBV10-3
clone_size: many
cdr3_length: 16
d_call: -
j_call: TRBJ2-7
cdr3_aa: CAISEPDRSPSYEQYF
cdr3_nt: TGTGCCATCAGTGAGCCGGACAGATCACCTTCCTACGAGCAGTACTTC

v_call: TRBV6-5
clone_size: many
cdr3_length: 14
d_call: -
j_call: TRBJ2-3
cdr3_aa: CASSYSGVKDTQYF
cdr3_nt: TGTGCCAGCAGTTACTCCGGGGTTAAGGATACGCAGTATTTT

v_call: TRBV7-7
clone_size: few
cdr3_length: 15
d_call: -
j_call: TRBJ2-5
cdr3_aa: CASSLYPQGQETQYF
cdr3_nt: TGTGCTAGCAGCTTATACCCCCAGGGGCAAGAGACCCAGTACTTC

v_call: TRBV20-1
clone_size: -
cdr3_length: 15
d_call: TRBD2
j_call: TRBJ2-1
cdr3_aa: CSARGSERGYNEQFF
cdr3_nt: TGCAGTGCTAGAGGATCGGAGCGGGGCTACAATGAGCAGTTCTTC

v_call: TRBV28
clone_size: many
cdr3_length: 15
d_call: TRBD2
j_call: TRBJ2-3
cdr3_aa: CASSSGRVRTDTQYF
cdr3_nt: TGTGCCAGTAGTAGCGGGAGGGTGAGGACAGATACGCAGTATTTT

v_call: TRBV20-1
clone_size: -
cdr3_length: 14
d_call: -
j_call: TRBJ2-1
cdr3_aa: CSARDVSSYNEQFF
cdr3_nt: TGCAGTGCTAGAGATGTTAGCTCCTACAATGAGCAGTTCTTC

v_call: TRBV12-3/TRBV12-4
clone_size: few
cdr3_length: 18
d_call: -
j_call: TRBJ2-6
cdr3_aa: CASSFFYIQSTGANVLTF
cdr3_nt: TGTGCCAGCAGTTTCTTCTACATACAGAGCACAGGGGCCAACGTCCTGACTTTC

v_call: TRBV5-6
clone_size: -
cdr3_length: 16
d_call: -
j_call: TRBJ2-2
cdr3_aa: CASSLGPPGDTGELFF
cdr3_nt: TGTGCCAGCAGCTTGGGCCCGCCCGGAGACACCGGGGAGCTGTTTTTT

v_call: TRBV2
clone_size: many
cdr3_length: 14
d_call: TRBD1
j_call: TRBJ2-5
cdr3_aa: CASIIRDRGETQYF
cdr3_nt: TGTGCCAGCATTATCCGGGACAGGGGAGAGACCCAGTACTTC

v_call: TRBV20-1
clone_size: many
cdr3_length: 16
d_call: TRBD1
j_call: TRBJ2-2
cdr3_aa: CSARAFETGDTGELFF
cdr3_nt: TGCAGTGCTAGAGCCTTCGAGACAGGGGACACCGGGGAGCTGTTTTTT

v_call: TRBV11-2
clone_size: -
cdr3_length: 16
d_call: -
j_call: TRBJ2-5
cdr3_aa: CASSLDIRAPGGTQYF
cdr3_nt: TGTGCCAGCAGCTTAGATATCAGGGCTCCCGGGGGGACCCAGTACTTC

v_call: TRBV6-1
clone_size: many
cdr3_length: 13
d_call: TRBD1
j_call: TRBJ2-7
cdr3_aa: CASGTGWSYEQYF
cdr3_nt: TGTGCCAGCGGGACAGGGTGGTCCTACGAGCAGTACTTC

v_call: TRBV6-6
clone_size: few
cdr3_length: 18
d_call: TRBD2
j_call: TRBJ2-5
cdr3_aa: CASSYSGLAGGPLETQYF
cdr3_nt: TGTGCCAGCAGTTACTCGGGACTAGCGGGAGGGCCGTTGGAGACCCAGTACTTC

v_call: TRBV7-2
clone_size: -
cdr3_length: 16
d_call: -
j_call: TRBJ2-1
cdr3_aa: CASSFLLAGAGNEQFF
cdr3_nt: TGTGCCAGCAGCTTCCTACTAGCCGGAGCTGGGAATGAGCAGTTCTTC